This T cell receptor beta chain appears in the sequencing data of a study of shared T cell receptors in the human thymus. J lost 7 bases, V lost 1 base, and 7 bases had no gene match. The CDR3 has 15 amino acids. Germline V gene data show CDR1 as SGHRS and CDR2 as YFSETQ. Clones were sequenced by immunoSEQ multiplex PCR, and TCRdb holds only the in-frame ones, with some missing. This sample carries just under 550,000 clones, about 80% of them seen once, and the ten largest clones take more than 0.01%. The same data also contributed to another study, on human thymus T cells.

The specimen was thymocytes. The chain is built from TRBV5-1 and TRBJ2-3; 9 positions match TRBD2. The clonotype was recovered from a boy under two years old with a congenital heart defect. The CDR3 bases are TGCGCCAGCAGCTTGAGGGCGGGAGGGCCGTATACGCAGTATTTT. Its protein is CASSLRAGGPYTQYF.